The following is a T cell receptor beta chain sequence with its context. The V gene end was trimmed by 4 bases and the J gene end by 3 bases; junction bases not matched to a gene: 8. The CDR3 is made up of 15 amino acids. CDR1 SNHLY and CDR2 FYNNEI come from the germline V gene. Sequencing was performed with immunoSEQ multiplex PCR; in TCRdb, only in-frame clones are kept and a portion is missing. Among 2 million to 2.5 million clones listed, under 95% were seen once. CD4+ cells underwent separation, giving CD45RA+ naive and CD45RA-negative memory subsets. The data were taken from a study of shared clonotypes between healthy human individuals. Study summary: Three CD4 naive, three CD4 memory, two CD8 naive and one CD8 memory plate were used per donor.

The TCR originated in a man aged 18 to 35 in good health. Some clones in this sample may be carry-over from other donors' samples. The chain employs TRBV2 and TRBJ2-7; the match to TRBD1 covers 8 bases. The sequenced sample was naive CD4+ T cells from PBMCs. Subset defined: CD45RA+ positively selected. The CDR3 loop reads CASSVSGTGFYEQYF. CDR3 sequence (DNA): TGTGCCAGCAGTGTCTCTGGGACAGGTTTCTACGAGCAGTACTTC.